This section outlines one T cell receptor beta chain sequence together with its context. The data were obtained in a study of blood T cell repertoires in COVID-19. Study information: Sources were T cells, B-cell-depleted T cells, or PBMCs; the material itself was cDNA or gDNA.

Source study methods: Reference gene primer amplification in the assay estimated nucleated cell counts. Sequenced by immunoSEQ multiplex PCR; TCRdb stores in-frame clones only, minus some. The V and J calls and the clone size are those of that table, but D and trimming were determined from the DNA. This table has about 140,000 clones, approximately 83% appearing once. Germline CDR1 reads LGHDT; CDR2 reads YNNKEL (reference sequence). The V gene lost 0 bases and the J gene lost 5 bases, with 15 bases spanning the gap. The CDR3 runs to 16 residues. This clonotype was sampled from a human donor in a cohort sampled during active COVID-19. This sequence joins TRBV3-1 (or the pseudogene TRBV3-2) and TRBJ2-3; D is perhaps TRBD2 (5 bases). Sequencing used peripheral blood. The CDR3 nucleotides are TGTGCCAGCAGCCAAGATTTGAGAGGGAGAGGAGATACGCAGTATTTT. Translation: CASSQDLRGRGDTQYF.